Presented here are 27 T cell receptor beta chains from one specimen sequenced in a study of T cells in Graves' hyperthyroidism and ophthalmopathy. What was amplified from RNA transcripts were TCR beta CDR3 regions. A set of HTBI primers served as the primers for a first-round RT-PCR of the TCR CDR3. TCRdb passed the multiplex PCR reads through MiXCR, listing each CDR3 protein once. Here the sample spans a few hundred thousand distinct CDR3 sequences, about a sixth being singletons. The material sequenced was blood. The receptors derive from a woman in her late teens or twenties with Graves' hyperthyroidism.

This clonotype has only a few counts. This chain joins TRBV27 and TRBJ1-1, with a tentative D call TRBD1 (5 bases). The V end lost 5 bases, the J end lost 6 bases, and 13 bases lay between the germline ends. This CDR3 has 13 residues. Germline CDR1 reads MNHEY; CDR2 reads SMNVEV (reference sequence). CDR3 DNA sequence: TGTGCCAGCAGTCGAAACCAGGGATCTGAAGCTTTCTTT. Its protein is CASSRNQGSEAFF.

This clonotype was seen more than once but under ten times. The chain uses TRBV28 and TRBJ1-4; D is ambiguous. The CDR3 sequence is 17 residues long. The germline CDR1 and CDR2 sequences are MDHEN and SYDVKM. Deletions cut 6 bases from V and 4 bases from J, with 21 bases between. The CDR3 loop reads CASRADMRRVYNEKLFF. The CDR3, as DNA: TGTGCCAGCAGGGCCGACATGCGGAGGGTTTATAATGAAAAACTGTTTTTT.

This clonotype was counted many times. This rearrangement joins TRBV3-1 to TRBJ2-1; D gene uncertain. V was trimmed by 1 base and J by 7 bases, leaving 11 bases between them. Germline CDR1 is LGHDT and CDR2 is YNNKEL (reference sequence). CDR3 length equals 14 residues. CDR3 DNA sequence: TGTGCCAGCAGCCAAGGGGCCCTAGGGAATGAGCAGTTCTTC. Amino acids: CASSQGALGNEQFF.

This sequence joins TRBV28 and TRBJ1-5; D is unresolved. CDR1 and CDR2 (germline): MDHEN, SYDVKM. V was cut by 1 base and J by 9 bases, with 7 bases left in between. The CDR3 totals 12 residues. As DNA, the CDR3 is TGTGCCAGCAGTTTATTGCGTTCGCCCCAGCATTTT. This encodes CASSLLRSPQHF.

In this sample, this clonotype turned up many times. The chain employs TRBV5-1 and TRBJ1-2; 9 positions agree with TRBD1. Germline assignment: CDR1 SGHRS and CDR2 YFSETQ. This CDR3 region has 16 residues. Losses at the gene ends were 5 bases for V and 1 base for J; bases not matched to a gene: 9. In nucleotides, the CDR3 is TGCGCCAGCAGTTACACCGGGACAGGGATTAACTATGGCTACACCTTC. This sequence encodes CASSYTGTGINYGYTF.

The genes are TRBV27 and TRBJ1-5, with D hard to call. Trimming took 6 bases from V and 2 from J, leaving 20 bases between them. Germline assignment: CDR1 MNHEY and CDR2 SMNVEV (reference sequence). The CDR3 is 17 residues long. The DNA for the CDR3 is TGTGCCAGCAGCAATGGACCCGAACCTCTTGGCAATCAGCCCCAGCATTTT. Translation gives CASSNGPEPLGNQPQHF.

The chain combines TRBV6-4 with TRBJ2-7; 8 bases align to TRBD2. Germline V CDR1 and CDR2: MRHNA, SNTAGT. This CDR3 contains 15 residues. Unmatched junction bases numbered 6, after V lost 3 bases and J lost 2 bases. The CDR3 DNA reads TGTGCCAGCAGTGATGTAGGGACTAGAGCCTACGAGCAGTACTTC. This codes for CASSDVGTRAYEQYF.

This chain uses TRBV3-2 with TRBJ2-4; the D segment call TRBD1 is taken from the table without a DNA check. TRBV3-2 is tagged as a pseudogene. There are 17 residues in the CDR3. The CDR3 reads CASSQLDQGRAKNIQYF. CDR3 in DNA: TGTGCCAGCAGCCAATTGGATCAGGGTCGTGCCAAAAACATTCAGTACTTC.

This clonotype was counted at least ten times. The gene calls are TRBV20-1 and TRBJ2-3, with 8 nucleotides matching TRBD2. The CDR3 extends over 15 amino acids. From germline, CDR1 is DFQATT and CDR2 SNEGSKA (reference sequence). J lost 2 bases, V lost 3 bases, and 7 bases had no gene match. CDR3 in amino acids: CSASTSGLYTDTQYF. CDR3 nucleotides: TGCAGTGCTAGTACTAGCGGCCTTTACACAGATACGCAGTATTTT.

As regards this clonotype: This may be a read error: a much more frequent sequence differs by one nucleotide. The rearrangement links TRBV6-8 to TRBJ1-4, with TRBD1 identical over 7 bases. The germline V gene encodes CDR1 MNHGY and CDR2 SAAAGT. The CDR3 extends over 16 amino acids. The CDR3 protein is CASSYSDTGTAEKLSF. DNA for the CDR3: TGTGCCAGCAGTTACTCGGATACCGGGACAGCAGAAAAACTGTCTTTT.

In nucleotides, the CDR3 is TGTGCCAGCAGTGAAAACGGTAAAGTTTATGGCTACACCTTC. It specifies CASSENGKVYGYTF. V usage is TRBV2 and J usage is TRBJ1-2, with no clear D. From germline, CDR1 is SNHLY and CDR2 FYNNEI. The CDR3 contains 14 residues. V was pared by 2 bases and J by 5 bases, with 12 bases between.

This clonotype was found many times. The chain links TRBV11-2 to TRBJ2-1, with 9 bases aligning to TRBD1. V lost 7 bases, J lost 7 bases, and 11 bases stayed unmatched. The CDR3 runs to 15 residues. The germline gives CDR1 SGHAT, CDR2 FQNNGV. The CDR3 DNA reads TGTGCCAGCACCGAGGAGGGACAGGGTTATAATGAGCAGTTCTTC. As protein: CASTEEGQGYNEQFF.

This clonotype was counted many times. The J gene is TRBJ2-7, the V gene TRBV6-1; D unclear. Germline V gene sequence: CDR1 MNHNS, CDR2 SASEGT. The CDR3 sequence is 17 residues long. With 6 bases removed from V and 0 bases from J, the gap between germline ends came to 21 bases. The CDR3 sequence: CASSYLPTLASSYEQYF. In nucleotides, the CDR3 is TGTGCCAGCAGCTACCTCCCGACCTTAGCCAGCTCCTACGAGCAGTACTTC.

This clonotype was counted ten times or more. CDR3 bases: TGTGCCAGCGGGTCGGAGGGGAGCAATCAGCCCCAGCATTTT. Translating gives CASGSEGSNQPQHF. The V call is TRBV27, the J call TRBJ1-5, with D maybe TRBD1 (5 bases). The CDR3 has 14 amino acids. The germline CDR1 and CDR2 sequences are MNHEY and SMNVEV (reference sequence). Trimming removed 8 bases from V and 1 base from J, with 12 bases in between.

This clonotype has just a few counts. This chain links TRBV15 with TRBJ2-2; TRBD2 is a possible D gene (6 bases). From germline, CDR1 is LNHNV and CDR2 YYDKDF (reference sequence). The CDR3 contains 15 residues. Trimming cost V 0 bases and J 7 bases, with 12 bases left between them. CDR3 residues: CATSRDLRDFGELFF. CDR3 DNA: TGTGCCACCAGCAGAGACCTCCGGGACTTCGGGGAGCTGTTTTTT.

In the case of this clonotype: This sequence may be a read error, since a much larger clone differs from it by one base. This chain joins TRBV20-1 and TRBJ1-1; TRBD1 aligns across 8 bases. The CDR3 length is 14 residues. The germline CDR1 and CDR2 sequences are DFQATT and SNEGSKA (reference sequence). The CDR3 DNA is TGCAGTGCTCCCGGAGGACAGGGTGTCACTGAAGCTTTGTTT. It yields the protein CSAPGGQGVTEALF.

This clonotype was seen many times. This rearrangement joins TRBV13 to TRBJ2-7, with 15 bases that match TRBD2. Germline CDR1 reads PRHDT; CDR2 reads FYEKMQ (reference sequence). There are 18 residues in the CDR3. J lost 0 bases, V lost 5 bases, and 8 bases had no gene match. The CDR3, as DNA: TGTGCCAGCAGCCCAGGGACTAGCGGGGGGTCAAGCTCCTACGAGCAGTACTTC. It translates to CASSPGTSGGSSSYEQYF.

This clonotype has at least ten counts. CDR3 sequence (DNA): TGCAGTGCTAGTAGGACAGTCGTAAACACCTACGAGCAGTACTTC. Amino acid sequence: CSASRTVVNTYEQYF. The V call is TRBV20-1, the J call TRBJ2-7, with D possibly matching TRBD1 (6 bases). Germline V gene sequence: CDR1 DFQATT, CDR2 SNEGSKA (reference sequence). This CDR3 has 15 amino acids. The ends were cut back, 3 bases at V and 2 bases at J, with 17 bases in the middle.

In its sample, this clonotype was seen many times. The chain has TRBV24-1 and TRBJ1-2, with TRBD1 matching 10 bases. V shed 3 bases, J shed 4 bases, and the junction held 7 bases outside the gene matches. CDR3 length equals 16 residues. The germline V gene has CDR1 KGHDR and CDR2 SFDVKD. The chain's CDR3 is CATSDPSGDRGYGYTF. In DNA form, the CDR3 reads TGTGCCACCAGTGATCCTTCAGGGGACAGGGGCTATGGCTACACCTTC.

This clonotype was counted between two and nine times. One junction end disagrees with the germline gene, perhaps due to a read error. V is TRBV10-3 and J is TRBJ2-5; D gene unclear. The CDR3 consists of 15 residues. CDR1 ENHRY and CDR2 SYGVKD come from the germline V gene. CDR3 sequence reads: CAISDDTDSQETQCF. The CDR3 DNA sequence: TGTGCCATCAGTGACGATACAGATAGCCAAGAGACCCAGTGCTTC.

Only a few counts were recorded for this clonotype. The rearrangement joins TRBV20-1 to TRBJ1-6, with a weak D call TRBD1 (5 bases). The germline CDR1 and CDR2 sequences are DFQATT and SNEGSKA (reference sequence). The CDR3 loop spans 15 amino acids. Trimming removed 0 bases from V and 8 bases from J, with 14 bases in between. The CDR3 DNA reads TGCAGTGCTAGAGATGAGCGCAGGGACTATTCACCCCTCCACTTT. Translation: CSARDERRDYSPLHF.

This clonotype was seen at least ten times. This chain joins TRBV6-5 and TRBJ1-1; the D is unclear. This CDR3 spans 15 amino acids. V shed 0 bases and J shed 4 bases, with 12 bases lying between them. The germline CDR1 and CDR2 sequences are MNHEY and SVGAGI. The CDR3 nucleotides read TGTGCCAGCAGTTACTCAGTTAGGGCGAGCACTGAAGCTTTCTTT. It codes for CASSYSVRASTEAFF.

V is TRBV29-1 and J is TRBJ2-7; D ambiguous. The CDR3 length is 11 residues. V lost 4 bases, J lost 3 bases, and 7 bases lay in between. Germline V gene sequence: CDR1 SQVTM, CDR2 ANQGSEA. CDR3 in amino acids: CSVGVNYEQYF. The CDR3 bases are TGCAGCGTTGGAGTCAACTACGAGCAGTACTTC.

The gene calls are TRBV4-2 and TRBJ1-2; a possible D gene is TRBD1 (6 bases). The CDR3 spans 14 residues. Trimming stripped 1 base from V and 6 bases from J, with 12 bases between. The germline CDR1 and CDR2 sequences are LGHNA and YNFKEQ. As DNA, the CDR3 is TGTGCCAGCAGCCAAGGGGTAGGGGGTGATGGCTACACCTTC. This gives the protein CASSQGVGGDGYTF.

Concerning this clonotype itself: A much larger clone is a single base away; this may be a read error. V and J are TRBV10-3 and TRBJ2-3; 7 bases are shared with TRBD1. The CDR3 consists of 15 residues. Germline-derived CDR1 and CDR2 are ENHRY and SYGVKD. In nucleotides, the CDR3 is TGTGCCACCAGTCCAGACAGGGCTAGCACAGATACGCAGTATTTT. As protein: CATSPDRASTDTQYF.

The chain employs TRBV19 and TRBJ1-2; possibly TRBD1 for D (5 bases). The V end lost 3 bases, the J end lost 7 bases, and 15 bases lay between the germline ends. This CDR3 has 14 amino acids. The germline gives CDR1 LNHDA, CDR2 SQIVND (reference sequence). Here the CDR3 reads CASSIRRGESGYTF. In DNA form, the CDR3 reads TGTGCCAGTAGTATCCGAAGAGGGGAAAGTGGCTACACCTTC. The whole variable domain, filled in from reference TRBV19 and TRBJ1-2, reads DGGITQSPKYLFRKEGQNVTLSCEQNLNHDAMYWYRQDPGQGLRLIYYSQIVNDFQKGDIAEGYSVSREKKESFPLTVTSAQKNPTAFYLCASSIRRGESGYTFGSGTRLTVV.

This clonotype was recorded a few times. The genes are TRBV18 and TRBJ1-3; the D gene is possibly TRBD1 (5 bases). The length of the CDR3 is 16 residues. Trimming cost V 2 bases and J 0 bases, with 11 bases left between them. Germline V lookup: CDR1 KGHSH, CDR2 LQKENI. CDR3 coding DNA: TGTGCCAGCTCACCAAGTGACAGCAGCTCTGGAAACACCATATATTTT. Translation gives CASSPSDSSSGNTIYF.